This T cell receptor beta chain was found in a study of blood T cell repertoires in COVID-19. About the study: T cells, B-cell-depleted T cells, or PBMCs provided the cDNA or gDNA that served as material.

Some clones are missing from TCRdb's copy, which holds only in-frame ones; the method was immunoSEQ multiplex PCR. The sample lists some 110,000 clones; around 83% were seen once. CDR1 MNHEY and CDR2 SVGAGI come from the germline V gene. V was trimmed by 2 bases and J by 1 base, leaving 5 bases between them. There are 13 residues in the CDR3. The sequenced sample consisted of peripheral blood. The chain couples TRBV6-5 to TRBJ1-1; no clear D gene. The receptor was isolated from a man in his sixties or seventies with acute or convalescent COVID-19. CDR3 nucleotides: TGTGCCAGCAGTTACGCAGAGAACACTGAAGCTTTCTTT. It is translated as CASSYAENTEAFF.